This T cell receptor (beta chain) was sequenced during a study of cytomegalovirus exposure and HLA in healthy donors. Broader study findings: Most subjects had HLA-A and HLA-B alleles reportedly predicted accurately by TCR beta sequences.

Comment on this clone: Its antigen is still unknown. Additional DNA sequences in this sample encode the identical CDR3.

PCR involved 60 Vbeta and 13 Jbeta primers. TCRdb's table, derived via immunoSEQ multiplex PCR, lists solely in-frame clones and lacks some. The sample yields about 160,000 clones, approximately 76% seen once. The origin of this receptor is a female donor in good health and CMV-seronegative. The sample taken for sequencing was PBMCs.

CDR3 in amino acids: CASSLGAGNTEAFF. CDR3 nucleotide sequence: TGTGCCAGCAGCTTGGGTGCAGGGAACACTGAAGCTTTCTTT. The chain couples TRBV5-6 to TRBJ1-1; no clear D gene. The CDR3 length is 14 residues. V gave up 0 bases and J gave up 1 base, with 7 bases separating them. The germline gives CDR1 SGHDT, CDR2 YYEEEE.